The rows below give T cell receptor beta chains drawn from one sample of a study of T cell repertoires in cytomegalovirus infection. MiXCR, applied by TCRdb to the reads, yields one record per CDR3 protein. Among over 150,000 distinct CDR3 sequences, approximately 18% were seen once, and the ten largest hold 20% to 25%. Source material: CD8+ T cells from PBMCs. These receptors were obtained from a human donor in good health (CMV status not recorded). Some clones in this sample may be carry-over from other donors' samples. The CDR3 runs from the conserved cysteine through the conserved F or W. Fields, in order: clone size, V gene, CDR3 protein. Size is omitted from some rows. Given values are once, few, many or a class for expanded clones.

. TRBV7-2 CASSDSSNQPQHF
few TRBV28 CASSLGQETFYEQYF
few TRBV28 CASSTTDYEQYF
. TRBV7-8 CASSLASGQVPYEQYF
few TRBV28 CASLQVAGAGDEQFF
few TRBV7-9 CASSFFRRGTTDTQYF
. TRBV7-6 CASSTAGTYNSPLHF
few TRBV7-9 CASSSARTAYEQYF
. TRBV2 CASSTIGPDTQYF
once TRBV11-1 CASSLARTGSYEQYF
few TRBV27 CASSSLQGMNTEAFF
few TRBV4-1 CASSQVGTGYSYEQYF
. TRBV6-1 CASGKGALSTDTQYF
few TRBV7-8 CASSTAFSSYEQYF
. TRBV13 CASSFTRGNGELFF
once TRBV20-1 CSASHPSSYEQYF
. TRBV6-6 CASSYHSGTGKWDTQYF
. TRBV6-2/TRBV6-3 CASSYSLMGGYEQYF
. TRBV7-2 CASSPIPGLAGEEQYF
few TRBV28 CATLSDQGDEQFF
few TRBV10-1 CASSDYTDLGSNTEAFF
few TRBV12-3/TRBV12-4 CASRTLAGPYTDTQYF
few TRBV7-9 CASSFRDRDSTEAFF
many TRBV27 CASSLSKAGNTEAFF
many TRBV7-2 CASSSPNQPQHF
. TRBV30 CAWSPGIVQETQYF
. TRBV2 CASTIIALANYGYTF